This T cell receptor (beta chain) was captured in a study of PD-1 blockade in classical Hodgkin lymphoma. Sequenced by immunoSEQ multiplex PCR; TCRdb stores in-frame clones only, minus some. Among about 85,000 clones listed, nearly 95% were seen once. As to this clone: As yet, its antigen is unknown.

This CDR3 region has 17 residues. Trimming took 1 base from V and 1 from J, leaving 14 bases between them. The germline gives CDR1 SGHRS, CDR2 YFSETQ. Every one of the patients relapsed after autologous stem cell transplantation (brentuximab vedotin exposure was variable). Notes on the study in general: CD4+ TCR diversity, unlike CD8+, climbed significantly by C4D1.

V usage is TRBV5-1 and J usage is TRBJ2-2; D tentatively reads TRBD1 or TRBD2 (7 bases each). This sequence originates from a human donor with classical Hodgkin lymphoma. This specimen consisted of peripheral blood mononuclear cells (PBMCs), obtained before the second cycle of nivolumab. In DNA, the CDR3 is TGCGCCAGCAGCTTGAGAGGGAGGGACAGGAACACCGGGGAGCTGTTTTTT. It encodes CASSLRGRDRNTGELFF.